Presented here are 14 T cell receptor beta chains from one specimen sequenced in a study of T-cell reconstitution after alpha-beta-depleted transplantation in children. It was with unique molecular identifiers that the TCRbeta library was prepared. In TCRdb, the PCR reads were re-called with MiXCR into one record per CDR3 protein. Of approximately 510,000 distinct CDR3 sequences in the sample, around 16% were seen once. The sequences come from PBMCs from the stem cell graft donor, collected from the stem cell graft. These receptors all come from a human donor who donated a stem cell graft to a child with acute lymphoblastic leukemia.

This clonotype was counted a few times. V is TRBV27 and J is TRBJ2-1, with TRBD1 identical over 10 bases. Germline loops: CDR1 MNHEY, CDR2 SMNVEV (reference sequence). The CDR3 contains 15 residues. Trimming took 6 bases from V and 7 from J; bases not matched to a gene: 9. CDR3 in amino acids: CASSPRGQGRNEQFF. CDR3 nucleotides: TGTGCCAGCAGCCCCCGGGGACAGGGGCGGAATGAGCAGTTCTTC.

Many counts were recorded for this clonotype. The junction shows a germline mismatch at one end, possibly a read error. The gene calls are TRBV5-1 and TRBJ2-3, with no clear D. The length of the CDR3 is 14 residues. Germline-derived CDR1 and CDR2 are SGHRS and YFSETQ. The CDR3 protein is CASSVGDSTDTQYF. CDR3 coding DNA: TGTGCCAGCAGCGTAGGAGATAGCACAGATACGCAGTATTTT.

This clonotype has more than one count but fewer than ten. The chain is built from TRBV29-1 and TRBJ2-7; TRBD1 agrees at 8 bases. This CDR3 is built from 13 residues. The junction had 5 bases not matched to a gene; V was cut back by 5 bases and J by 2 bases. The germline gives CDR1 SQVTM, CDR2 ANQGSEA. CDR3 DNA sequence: TGCAGCGTTACCCAGGGGGCTCCCTACGAGCAGTACTTC. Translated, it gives CSVTQGAPYEQYF.

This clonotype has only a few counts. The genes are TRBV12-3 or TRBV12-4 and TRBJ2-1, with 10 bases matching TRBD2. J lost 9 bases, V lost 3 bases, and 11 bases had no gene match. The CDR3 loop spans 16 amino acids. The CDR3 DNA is TGTGCCAGCAGTTTCCTGACTAGCGGGTGGGGGGGTGAGCAGTTCTTC. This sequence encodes CASSFLTSGWGGEQFF.

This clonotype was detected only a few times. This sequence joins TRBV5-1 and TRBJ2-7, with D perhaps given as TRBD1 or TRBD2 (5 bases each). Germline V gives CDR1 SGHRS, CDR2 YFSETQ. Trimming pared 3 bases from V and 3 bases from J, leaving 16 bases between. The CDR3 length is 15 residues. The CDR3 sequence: CASSSSPGTFYEQYF. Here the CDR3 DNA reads TGCGCCAGCAGCTCTTCTCCCGGGACCTTCTACGAGCAGTACTTC.

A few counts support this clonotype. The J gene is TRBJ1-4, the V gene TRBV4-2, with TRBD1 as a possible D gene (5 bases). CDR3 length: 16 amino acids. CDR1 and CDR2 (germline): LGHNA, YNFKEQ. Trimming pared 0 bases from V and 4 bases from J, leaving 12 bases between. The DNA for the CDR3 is TGTGCCAGCAGCCAAGAGGGGGTGGGCGTTAATGAAAAACTGTTTTTT. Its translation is CASSQEGVGVNEKLFF.

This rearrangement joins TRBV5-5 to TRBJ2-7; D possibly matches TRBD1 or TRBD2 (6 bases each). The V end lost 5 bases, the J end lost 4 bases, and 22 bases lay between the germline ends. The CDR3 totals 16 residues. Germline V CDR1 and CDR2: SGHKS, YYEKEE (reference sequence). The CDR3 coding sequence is TGTGCCAGCAGTCCGACGGGGGCGCGAAGTCGGTACGAGCAGTACTTC. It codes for CASSPTGARSRYEQYF.

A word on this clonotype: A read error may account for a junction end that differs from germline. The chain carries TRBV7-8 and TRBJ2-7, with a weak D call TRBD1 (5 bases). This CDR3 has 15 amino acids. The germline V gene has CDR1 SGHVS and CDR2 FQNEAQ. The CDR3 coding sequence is TGTGCCAGCAGCTCGGCAGAGACAGTCAAGTACGACCAGTACTTC. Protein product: CASSSAETVKYDQYF.

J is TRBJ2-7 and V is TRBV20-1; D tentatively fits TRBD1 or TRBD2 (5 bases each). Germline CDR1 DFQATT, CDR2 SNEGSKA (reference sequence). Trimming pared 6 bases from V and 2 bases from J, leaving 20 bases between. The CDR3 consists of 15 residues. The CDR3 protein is CSAPARDANPYEQYF. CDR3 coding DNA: TGCAGTGCCCCAGCTCGGGACGCCAACCCCTACGAGCAGTACTTC.

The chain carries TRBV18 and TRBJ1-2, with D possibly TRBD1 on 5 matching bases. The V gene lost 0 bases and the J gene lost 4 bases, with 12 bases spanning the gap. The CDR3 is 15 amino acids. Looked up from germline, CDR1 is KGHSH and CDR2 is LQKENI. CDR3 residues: CASSPPLGQGYGYTF. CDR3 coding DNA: TGTGCCAGCTCACCACCCTTGGGTCAGGGCTATGGCTACACCTTC.

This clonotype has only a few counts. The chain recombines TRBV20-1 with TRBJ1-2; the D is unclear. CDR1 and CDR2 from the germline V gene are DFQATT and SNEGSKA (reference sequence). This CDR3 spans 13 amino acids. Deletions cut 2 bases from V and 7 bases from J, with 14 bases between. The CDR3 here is CSARTESGTGYTF. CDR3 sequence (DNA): TGCAGTGCTAGAACAGAAAGTGGAACTGGCTACACCTTC.

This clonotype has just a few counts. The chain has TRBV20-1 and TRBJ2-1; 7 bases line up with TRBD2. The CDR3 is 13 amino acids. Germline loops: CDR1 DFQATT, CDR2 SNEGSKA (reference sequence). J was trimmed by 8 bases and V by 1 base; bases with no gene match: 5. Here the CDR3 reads CSARGTSLHEQFF. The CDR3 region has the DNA TGCAGTGCTAGAGGGACTAGTTTACATGAGCAGTTCTTC.

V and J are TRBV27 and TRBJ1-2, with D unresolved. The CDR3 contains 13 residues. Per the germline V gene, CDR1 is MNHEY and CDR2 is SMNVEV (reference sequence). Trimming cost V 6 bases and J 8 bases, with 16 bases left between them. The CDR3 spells CASSLTVGWGYTF. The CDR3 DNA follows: TGTGCCAGCAGCCTTACGGTCGGTTGGGGCTACACCTTC.

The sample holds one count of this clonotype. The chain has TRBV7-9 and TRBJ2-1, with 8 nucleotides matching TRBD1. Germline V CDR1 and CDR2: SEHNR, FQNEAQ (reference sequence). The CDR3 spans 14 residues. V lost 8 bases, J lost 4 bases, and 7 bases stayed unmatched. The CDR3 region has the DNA TGTGCCAGCGCCGCAGGGGGCCTTTACAATGAGCAGTTCTTC. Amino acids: CASAAGGLYNEQFF.